Shown below are 13 T cell receptor beta chains from a single sample sequenced in a study of molecular identifiers for immune sequencing clone quantification. TCRdb itself ran the PCR reads through MiXCR, one entry per CDR3 protein. The sample shows some 100,000 distinct CDR3 sequences, approximately 40% of them seen only once. What was sequenced was naive CD8+ T cells from blood, with Jurkat cell RNA spiked in. Described subset: FACS-sorted CD8+CD4-CCR7+CD45RA+ naive T cells. The receptor source for this set is a human donor in good health. Some libraries in this study had Jurkat cell RNA spiked in.

In the case of this clonotype: This clone may be a read error of a much larger clone one base away. The chain combines TRBV6-2 or TRBV6-3 with TRBJ2-7; D tentatively reads TRBD1 or TRBD2 (6 bases each). From germline, CDR1 is MNHEY and CDR2 SVGEGT. V was shortened by 4 bases and J by 4 bases, with 11 bases between the two germline ends. The CDR3 runs to 13 residues. Here the CDR3 reads CASSSWGAYEQYF. The CDR3 bases are TGTGCCAGCAGTTCCTGGGGGGCTTACGAGCAGTACTTC.

V is TRBV5-1 and J is TRBJ1-4; unclear D gene. Deletions cut 7 bases from V and 7 bases from J, with 14 bases between. The germline CDR1 and CDR2 sequences are SGHRS and YFSETQ. The CDR3 contains 13 residues. CDR3 in amino acids: CASLTRFSEKLFF. CDR3 sequence (DNA): TGCGCCAGCCTGACAAGGTTTAGTGAAAAACTGTTTTTT.

There are many counts of this clonotype. J is TRBJ2-7 and V is TRBV2; 8 nucleotides line up with TRBD2. Germline CDR1 reads SNHLY; CDR2 reads FYNNEI. The CDR3 runs 13 residues. V lost 6 bases and J lost 2; bases outside the gene matches: 3. This chain's CDR3 is CASRTSETYEQYF. In nucleotides, the CDR3 is TGTGCCAGCAGGACTAGCGAGACCTACGAGCAGTACTTC.

In DNA, the CDR3 is TGTGCCAGCAGCCAACGGACCCAGTACTTC. The encoded protein is CASSQRTQYF. This chain connects TRBV3-1 to TRBJ2-5; D is unclear. Germline CDR1 LGHDT, CDR2 YNNKEL (reference sequence). V was shortened by 2 bases and J by 7 bases, with 2 bases between the two germline ends. CDR3 length: 10 amino acids.

This clonotype was seen only a few times. CDR3 region: CASSVGGGGEAFF. CDR3 sequence (DNA): TGTGCCAGCAGCGTAGGGGGAGGCGGTGAAGCTTTCTTT. The rearrangement joins TRBV9 to TRBJ1-1, with D unresolved. The length of the CDR3 is 13 residues. Germline CDR1 reads SGDLS; CDR2 reads YYNGEE. V lost 0 bases and J lost 7, with 10 bases in between.

This clonotype was detected only a few times. The J gene is TRBJ2-2, the V gene TRBV12-3 or TRBV12-4, with no clear D. Trimming removed 4 bases from V and 6 bases from J, with 9 bases in between. The CDR3 extends over 13 amino acids. In DNA form, the CDR3 reads TGTGCCAGCAGTTCCCGGAAGTCCGGGGAGCTGTTTTTT. Its translation: CASSSRKSGELFF.

The rearrangement links TRBV12-3 or TRBV12-4 to TRBJ2-1, with TRBD1 matching 9 bases. The CDR3 is made up of 14 amino acids. With V trimmed by 5 bases and J by 3 bases, 2 bases remained unmatched. The CDR3, as DNA: TGTGCCAGCAGTGGACAGGGGAACTACAATGAGCAGTTCTTC. Translation gives CASSGQGNYNEQFF.

This clonotype was seen many times. The rearrangement uses TRBV5-6 and TRBJ1-5, with D perhaps TRBD1 (5 bases). CDR3 length: 14 amino acids. Germline V lookup: CDR1 SGHDT, CDR2 YYEEEE. V lost 2 bases and J 11 bases, leaving 17 bases between the germline ends. The CDR3 DNA is TGTGCCAGCAGCTTTCAAGGACAAGCTAGGTCCCAGCATTTT. Its translation: CASSFQGQARSQHF. Full variable domain (outside the CDR3, taken from reference TRBV5-6 and TRBJ1-5): DAGVTQSPTHLIKTRGQQVTLRCSPKSGHDTVSWYQQALGQGPQFIFQYYEEEERQRGNFPDRFSGHQFPNYSSELNVNALLLGDSALYLCASSFQGQARSQHFGDGTRLSIL.

This chain uses TRBV7-6 with TRBJ2-1, with D unresolved. V lost 5 bases, J lost 7 bases, and 12 bases lay in between. The V gene's germline CDR1 is SGHVS and CDR2 FNYEAQ. This CDR3 comprises 13 residues. This CDR3 reads CASSDLSRNEQFF. CDR3 DNA sequence: TGTGCCAGCAGCGACCTGTCCAGAAATGAGCAGTTCTTC. Looking up the rest from reference TRBV7-6 and TRBJ2-1 gives the full variable domain: GAGVSQSPRYKVTKRGQDVALRCDPISGHVSLYWYRQALGQGPEFLTYFNYEAQQDKSGLPNDRFSAERPEGSISTLTIQRTEQRDSAMYRCASSDLSRNEQFFGPGTRLTVL.

The V call is TRBV28, the J call TRBJ2-5; 7 positions match TRBD2. The J call may be mistaken, given a closer DNA end match to TRBJ2-1. The germline gives CDR1 MDHEN, CDR2 SYDVKM. This CDR3 is built from 13 residues. Written as DNA, the CDR3 is TGTGCCACCAATCTAGCGGTTGTAGAGACCCAGTTCTTC. This codes for CATNLAVVETQFF.

CDR3 sequence (DNA): TGTGCCAGCAGCCCATTAGGGACTAGCGGGAACACCGGGGAGCTGTTTTTT. Protein: CASSPLGTSGNTGELFF. The chain has TRBV9 and TRBJ2-2; the match to TRBD2 covers 11 bases. CDR1 is SGDLS, CDR2 YYNGEE, per germline. V was clipped by 4 bases and J by 1 base; unmatched bases: 6. The CDR3 is 17 residues long.

The J gene is TRBJ2-7, the V gene TRBV6-6; no reliable D call. Per the germline V gene, CDR1 is MNHNY and CDR2 is SVGAGI (reference sequence). Trimming took 5 bases from V and 5 from J, leaving 16 bases between them. The CDR3 has 14 residues. The CDR3 coding sequence is TGTGCCAGCAGTCACGAGATAACCTGGGACGAGCAGTACTTC. This encodes CASSHEITWDEQYF.

This clonotype was recorded once. This chain joins TRBV7-2 and TRBJ2-3, with 8 bases lining up with TRBD2. CDR1 is SGHTA and CDR2 is FQGNSA in the germline V gene. The CDR3 sequence is 15 residues long. V lost 5 bases and J lost 2; bases outside the gene matches: 6. CDR3 protein: CASSIVLAVTDTQYF. The DNA for the CDR3 is TGTGCCAGCAGCATAGTACTAGCGGTCACAGATACGCAGTATTTT.